This TCR beta chain was captured in a study of blood T cell repertoires in COVID-19. Overall study context: The samples span acute and convalescent COVID-19 from the United States, Italy and Spain. From T cells, B-cell-depleted T cells, or PBMCs came the material, which was cDNA or gDNA.

Trimming pared 2 bases from V and 4 bases from J, leaving 9 bases between. The CDR3 extends over 14 amino acids. CDR1 MDHEN and CDR2 SYDVKM come from the germline V gene. The authors' processing: Nucleated cell number was recorded as an estimate derived from reference gene primer amplification. The repertoire was sequenced with immunoSEQ multiplex PCR; TCRdb's copy has only in-frame clones and lacks some. V, J and clone size reflect that table, while D and trimming were determined from the DNA. The sample includes fewer than 30,000 clones, about 85% of them seen just once. This clone was picked up a small number of times.

This receptor was taken from a human donor in a cohort sampled during active COVID-19. Sequencing was carried out using peripheral blood. This sequence joins TRBV28 and TRBJ2-4; D unresolved. The chain's CDR3 is CASSLVSTKNIQYF. The CDR3 DNA reads as TGTGCCAGCAGTTTAGTTTCGACTAAAAACATTCAGTACTTC.